Listed below are T cell receptor beta chains from one sample, sequenced in a study of T-cell reconstitution after alpha-beta-depleted transplantation in children. TCRdb re-derived calls from the PCR reads in MiXCR, one entry per CDR3 protein. The sample includes about 210,000 distinct CDR3 sequences, about 15% seen only once; the top ten take around 44%. The specimen comprised PBMCs, mostly from graft donor cells, sampled 360 days after TCRalphabeta/CD19-depleted stem cell transplant. The source of these receptors is a male patient aged 2 to 10 who had a stem cell transplant for acute lymphoblastic leukemia, so the T cells may come from the graft donor. Both conserved end residues are part of each CDR3. The D gene is left open where the match is weak. Clone size appears in some rows only: once, few, many, or a class for an expanded clone.

TRBV3-1,.,TRBJ2-3,TRBD2,CASTGLAGGQDTDTQYF,TGTGCCAGCACGGGACTAGCGGGGGGGCAGGACACAGATACGCAGTATTTT
TRBV6-5,.,TRBJ2-1,.,CASSFAPAFNKQFF,TGTGCCAGCAGTTTCGCCCCAGCTTTCAATAAGCAGTTCTTC
TRBV7-6,once,TRBJ2-3,.,CASSLGTPGVTDTQYF,TGTGCCAGCAGCTTAGGAACGCCGGGGGTCACAGATACGCAGTATTTT
TRBV15,.,TRBJ2-5,.,CATSRDSTQETQYF,TGTGCCACCAGCAGAGACTCCACCCAAGAGACCCAGTACTTC
TRBV2,.,TRBJ1-5,.,CASSDRVGNQPQHF,TGTGCCAGCAGTGACAGGGTGGGCAATCAGCCCCAGCATTTT
TRBV4-2,.,TRBJ1-5,.,CASSQEGGAQPQHF,TGTGCCAGCAGCCAAGAAGGCGGGGCTCAGCCCCAGCATTTT
TRBV5-1,.,TRBJ2-1,TRBD2,CASGRDGLNEQFF,TGCGCCAGTGGGAGGGACGGCCTCAATGAGCAGTTCTTC
TRBV5-8,.,TRBJ1-2,.,CASSSGLLADGYTF,TGTGCCAGCAGCTCGGGACTCCTCGCGGATGGCTACACCTTC
TRBV6-4,many,TRBJ2-3,TRBD2,CASSDIAGGTDTQYF,TGTGCCAGCAGTGACATAGCGGGGGGCACAGATACGCAGTATTTT
TRBV4-3,few,TRBJ2-7,TRBD2,CASSPTSGDYYEQYF,TGCGCCAGCAGCCCCACTAGCGGGGACTACTACGAGCAGTACTTC
TRBV10-3,many,TRBJ2-2,.,CAISGVVGPNTGELFF,TGTGCCATCAGTGGAGTTGTAGGGCCCAACACCGGGGAGCTGTTTTTT
TRBV27,.,TRBJ2-7,.,CASSLLGREQYF,TGTGCCAGCAGTTTATTGGGGAGGGAGCAGTACTTC
TRBV28,.,TRBJ2-7,.,CASSVTTGSYEQYF,TGTGCCAGCAGTGTAACGACAGGATCCTACGAGCAGTACTTC
TRBV5-1,few,TRBJ1-2,.,CASSRSDGRTNYGYTF,TGCGCCAGCAGCCGCTCGGACGGAAGAACTAACTATGGCTACACCTTC
TRBV4-3,.,TRBJ2-1,.,CASSQGLAKYNEQFF,TGCGCCAGCAGCCAAGGGCTAGCGAAATACAATGAGCAGTTCTTC
TRBV5-1,many,TRBJ1-1,.,CASSHPGNTEAFF,TGCGCCAGCAGCCATCCAGGGAACACTGAAGCTTTCTTT
TRBV11-2,.,TRBJ2-4,TRBD1,CASSLRGQGTFIAKNIQYF,TGTGCCAGCAGCTTAAGGGGACAGGGTACCTTTATAGCCAAAAACATTCAGTACTTC
TRBV20-1,few,TRBJ2-5,TRBD1,CSAPDRAETQYF,TGCAGTGCGCCAGACAGGGCAGAGACCCAGTACTTC
TRBV15,.,TRBJ2-6,.,CATSSSLSGANVLTF,TGTGCCACCAGCAGTAGTCTGTCTGGGGCCAACGTCCTGACTTTC
TRBV6-2/TRBV6-3,few,TRBJ1-6,.,CASSWAGLPLHF,TGTGCCAGCAGTTGGGCGGGTTTGCCCCTCCACTTT
TRBV20-1,few,TRBJ2-1,TRBD2,CSADPLAGAYNEQFF,TGCAGTGCAGACCCCCTAGCGGGGGCGTACAATGAGCAGTTCTTC
TRBV7-9,.,TRBJ2-3,.,CASSPNPHRTDTQYF,TGTGCCAGCAGCCCGAACCCTCACCGCACAGATACGCAGTATTTT
TRBV12-3/TRBV12-4,.,TRBJ2-4,.,CASSVREQNIQYF,TGTGCCAGCAGTGTCAGGGAGCAAAACATTCAGTACTTC
TRBV9,few,TRBJ2-1,TRBD2,CASSVRLAGADNEQFF,TGTGCCAGCAGCGTTAGACTAGCGGGGGCCGACAATGAGCAGTTCTTC
TRBV5-1,.,TRBJ2-7,.,CASSLGGVGPYEQYF,TGCGCCAGCAGCTTGGGCGGGGTAGGCCCCTACGAGCAGTACTTC
TRBV7-8,.,TRBJ2-3,.,CASSLAAVRTDTQYF,TGTGCCAGCAGCTTAGCGGCCGTAAGGACAGATACGCAGTATTTT
TRBV18,.,TRBJ2-4,.,CASSLIGAGEIAKNIQYF,TGTGCCAGCTCTCTCATCGGCGCAGGAGAAATAGCCAAAAACATTCAGTACTTC
TRBV27,.,TRBJ2-5,.,CASSFSSGGAGQTQYF,TGTGCCAGCAGTTTCTCTTCTGGGGGGGCCGGCCAGACCCAGTACTTC
TRBV11-2,few,TRBJ2-1,.,CASSSDQGTYNEQFF,TGTGCCAGCAGCTCAGATCAGGGGACCTACAATGAGCAGTTCTTC
TRBV7-9,few,TRBJ2-7,.,CASSSPVWGPYEQYF,TGTGCCAGCAGCAGCCCGGTATGGGGCCCCTACGAGCAGTACTTC
TRBV6-6,.,TRBJ2-5,TRBD1,CASSQIEDRGMYF,TGTGCCAGCAGTCAAATCGAAGACAGGGGGATGTACTTC
TRBV5-1,few,TRBJ2-3,TRBD2,CASSPGLAGGEDTQYF,TGCGCCAGCAGCCCCGGACTAGCGGGAGGGGAAGATACGCAGTATTTT
TRBV5-1,once,TRBJ2-5,.,CASSLLQGQETQYF,TGCGCCAGCAGCTTGTTACAGGGACAAGAGACCCAGTACTTC
TRBV6-5,many,TRBJ2-1,.,CASSYSLSGEQFF,TGTGCCAGCAGTTACTCACTTTCCGGAGAGCAGTTCTTC
TRBV7-6,few,TRBJ2-6,TRBD2,CASSLAPGLAGDSGANVLTF,TGTGCCAGCAGCCTCGCGCCGGGACTAGCGGGAGATTCTGGGGCCAACGTCCTGACTTTC
TRBV6-2/TRBV6-3,.,TRBJ2-1,TRBD2,CASSYSREAGAYNEQFF,TGTGCCAGCAGTTACTCGAGAGAGGCGGGGGCCTACAATGAGCAGTTCTTC
TRBV6-1,.,TRBJ1-4,.,CASSDRSTNEKLFF,TGTGCCAGCAGTGACCGATCAACTAATGAAAAACTGTTTTTT
TRBV27,.,TRBJ2-5,.,CASRYRGGQETQYF,TGTGCCAGCAGATACAGGGGGGGGCAAGAGACCCAGTACTTC
TRBV5-5,.,TRBJ2-2,.,CASSLALHTNTGELFF,TGTGCCAGCAGCTTGGCCCTTCATACGAACACCGGGGAGCTGTTTTTT
TRBV4-3,few,TRBJ2-2,.,CASSPQSRASASELFF,TGCGCCAGCAGCCCCCAGTCGAGGGCGAGTGCATCGGAGCTGTTTTTT
TRBV7-8,.,TRBJ2-5,.,CASSKRGYQETQYF,TGTGCCAGCAGCAAACGGGGTTACCAAGAGACCCAGTACTTC
TRBV20-1,.,TRBJ2-3,TRBD2,CSASTFFSGGTTSTDTQYF,TGCAGTGCTAGTACCTTCTTCAGCGGGGGGACTACTAGCACAGATACGCAGTATTTT
TRBV15,.,TRBJ2-7,.,CATSREARENPLYEQYF,TGTGCCACCAGCAGGGAGGCCCGGGAAAACCCCCTCTACGAGCAGTACTTC
TRBV20-1,.,TRBJ2-1,.,CSALRGPSSYNEQFF,TGCAGTGCCCTGCGGGGGCCAAGCTCCTACAATGAGCAGTTCTTC
TRBV27,.,TRBJ1-2,TRBD1,CASSLYRTGNYGYTF,TGTGCCAGCAGTTTATACAGGACAGGGAACTATGGCTACACCTTC
TRBV7-4,.,TRBJ1-1,TRBD1,CASSITGAGMNTEAFF,TGTGCCAGCAGCATCACAGGGGCAGGCATGAACACTGAAGCTTTCTTT
TRBV7-9,.,TRBJ1-2,.,CASSSYGASYGYTF,TGTGCCAGCAGCTCATACGGAGCAAGCTATGGCTACACCTTC
TRBV5-6,few,TRBJ2-6,.,CASSLVLPGAGANVLTF,TGTGCCAGCAGCTTGGTCCTCCCAGGGGCAGGGGCCAACGTCCTGACTTTC
TRBV3-1,.,TRBJ1-1,TRBD1,CASSRRQGPLDTEAFF,TGTGCCAGCAGCCGAAGACAGGGCCCTCTGGACACTGAAGCTTTCTTT
TRBV30,.,TRBJ2-7,TRBD1,CAWSVPRTGVSEQYF,TGTGCCTGGAGTGTACCCCGGACAGGGGTCTCCGAGCAGTACTTC